One sample yielded the 4 T cell receptor beta chains listed below, sequenced in a study of T cells after yellow fever vaccination. MiXCR was run by TCRdb on the 5' RACE reads, yielding one entry per CDR3 protein. The sample comprises 25,000 to 30,000 distinct CDR3 sequences, roughly 6.1% of which are singletons, and approximately 25% rests with the top ten. Source: PBMCs, either bulk or a sorted T-cell subset (CD4+, CD8+, memory, or dextramer-sorted; not recorded which), taken on the day of the yellow fever booster vaccination. Receptor source: a man aged 25 to 45 who received the YFV17D yellow fever vaccine.

The chain recombines TRBV4-2 with TRBJ2-5; TRBD1 agrees at 12 bases. V trimming: 4 bases; J trimming: 5 bases; junction bases outside the gene matches: 2. The CDR3 runs 14 residues. Germline lookup yields CDR1 LGHNA and CDR2 YNFKEQ. In DNA, the CDR3 is TGTGCCAGCAGCCGGGGACAGGGGGCTGAGACCCAGTACTTC. This gives the protein CASSRGQGAETQYF.

This clonotype was seen ten or more times. The V gene is TRBV4-2, the J gene TRBJ2-1; 7 bases agree with TRBD1. V shed 4 bases, J shed 6 bases, and the junction held 6 bases outside the gene matches. CDR3 length: 14 residues. Per germline, CDR1 LGHNA and CDR2 YNFKEQ. The chain's CDR3 is CASSRGQKGNEQFF. The CDR3 DNA sequence: TGTGCCAGCAGCCGGGGACAGAAGGGCAATGAGCAGTTCTTC.

The chain links TRBV5-1 to TRBJ1-2; the match to TRBD1 covers 12 bases. This CDR3 comprises 16 residues. J was trimmed by 5 bases and V by 4 bases; bases with no gene match: 9. The germline gives CDR1 SGHRS, CDR2 YFSETQ. This CDR3 reads CASSPGTGGAGYGYTF. DNA of the CDR3: TGCGCCAGCAGCCCCGGGACAGGGGGCGCGGGGTATGGCTACACCTTC.

This clonotype was detected only a few times. The chain links TRBV20-1 to TRBJ1-3; D is perhaps TRBD1 (6 bases). Trimming removed 1 base at V and 0 bases at J, with 10 bases between. The germline CDR1 and CDR2 sequences are DFQATT and SNEGSKA (reference sequence). The CDR3 is 15 residues long. The CDR3 loop reads CSARVQGTSGNTIYF. In DNA form, the CDR3 reads TGCAGTGCTAGAGTTCAGGGGACCTCTGGAAACACCATATATTTT.